The clone carrying this T cell receptor (beta chain) was detected only a few times. The antigen remains unidentified. The source of the sample is a study of T cell repertoires in cytomegalovirus infection. The V and J ends lost 5 bases and 0 bases respectively, with 5 bases between them. Looked up from germline, CDR1 is SEHNR and CDR2 is FQNEAQ (reference sequence). The CDR3 covers 14 residues. TCRdb re-analysed the reads in MiXCR, keeping a single row per CDR3 protein. Here the sample spans about 830,000 distinct CDR3 sequences, approximately 29% being singletons. The TCR sequence derives from a human donor in good health (CMV status not recorded). Some clones in this sample may be carry-over from other donors' samples. The sample here was cultured CD8+ T cells from PBMCs, taken from culture after CMV antigen stimulation. The genes are TRBV7-9 and TRBJ2-6; D is uncertain. CDR3 sequence reads: CASSGDSGANVLTF. CDR3 in DNA: TGTGCCAGCAGCGGAGACTCTGGGGCCAACGTCCTGACTTTC.